This TCR beta chain derives from a study of graft-versus-host responses after intestinal transplantation. Study background: Recipients across the board were started on anti-thymocyte globulin induction, then kept on tacrolimus and steroids for two to three years.

Only in-frame clones appear in the TCRdb table, and some are missing; sequencing was by immunoSEQ multiplex PCR. The sample holds 75,000 to 100,000 clones, roughly nine tenths seen once. General study findings and limits: Recipient marrow harbored GvH clones, some of which surfaced first in ileum or blood. Allografts carried high graft-versus-host to host-versus-graft clonal ratios in patients having graft-donor T cell macrochimerism.

Concerning this clone itself: The antigen remains unidentified. Other DNA sequences from this sample encode an identical CDR3 as well.

The origin of this receptor is a human donor who was the organ donor for an intestinal transplant. Sequencing was performed on unstimulated CD4+ T cells sorted from spleen or lymph node cells, taken before transplant.

The CDR3 bases are TGCGCCAGCAGCTTAGCGGGCTCTGGAAACACCATATATTTT. Its translation: CASSLAGSGNTIYF. This sequence joins TRBV5-1 and TRBJ1-3; D remains unclear. V dropped 2 bases and J dropped 0 bases, with 6 bases sitting between them. Germline V gives CDR1 SGHRS, CDR2 YFSETQ. The length of the CDR3 is 14 residues. The entire variable domain, with the rest obtained from reference TRBV5-1 and TRBJ1-3, is as follows: KAGVTQTPRYLIKTRGQQVTLSCSPISGHRSVSWYQQTPGQGLQFLFEYFSETQRNKGNFPGRFSGRQFSNSRSEMNVSTLELGDSALYLCASSLAGSGNTIYFGEGSWLTVV.